This T cell receptor beta chain was sequenced in a study of cytomegalovirus exposure and HLA in healthy donors. This clone was recorded once. Germline V gives CDR1 SGHDT, CDR2 YYEEEE. The V gene lost 4 bases and the J gene lost 0 bases, with 14 bases spanning the gap. The CDR3 spans 16 residues. The protocol was immunoSEQ multiplex PCR, while the TCRdb copy is restricted to in-frame clones and leaves out a portion. The sample has 150,000 to 200,000 clones, roughly 96% seen once. The chain has TRBV5-6 and TRBJ1-3; tentative D call: TRBD1 (6 bases). The sequencing sample was made of PBMCs. The receptor's source is a woman in her late teens or twenties in good health and CMV-seronegative. The CDR3 nucleotides read TGTGCCAGCAGCCAACCGGGACACCGCTCTGGAAACACCATATATTTT. Translating gives CASSQPGHRSGNTIYF.